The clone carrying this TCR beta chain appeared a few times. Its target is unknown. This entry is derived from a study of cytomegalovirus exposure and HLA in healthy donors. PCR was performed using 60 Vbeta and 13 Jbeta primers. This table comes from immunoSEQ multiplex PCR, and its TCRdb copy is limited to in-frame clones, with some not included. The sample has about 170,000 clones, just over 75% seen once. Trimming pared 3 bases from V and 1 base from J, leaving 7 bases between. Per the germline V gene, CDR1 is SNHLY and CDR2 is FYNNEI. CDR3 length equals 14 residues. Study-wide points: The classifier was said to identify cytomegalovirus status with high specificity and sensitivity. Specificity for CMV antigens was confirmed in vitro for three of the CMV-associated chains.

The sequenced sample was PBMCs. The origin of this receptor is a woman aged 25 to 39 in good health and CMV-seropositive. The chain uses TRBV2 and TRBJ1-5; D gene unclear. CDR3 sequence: CASSEGPSNQPQHF. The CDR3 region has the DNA TGTGCCAGCAGTGAGGGCCCGAGCAATCAGCCCCAGCATTTT.